This TCR beta chain was found in a study of blood T cell repertoires in COVID-19. Background on the study: The United States, Italy and Spain supplied acute and convalescent COVID-19 samples. T cells, B-cell-depleted T cells, or PBMCs supplied cDNA or gDNA.

Authors' analysis steps: From reference gene primer amplification, estimates of nucleated cell counts were derived. The table came from immunoSEQ multiplex PCR; TCRdb's copy has only in-frame clones and leaves some out. V and J calls and clone size are as listed in that table; D and trimming were resolved from the DNA. The sample carries 150,000 to 200,000 clones, roughly 85% recorded once. The trim removed 3 bases at V and 1 base at J, leaving 8 bases unmatched. CDR3 length: 17 amino acids. Looked up from germline, CDR1 is LGHDT and CDR2 is YNNKEL (reference sequence). The chain joins TRBV3-1 (or the pseudogene TRBV3-2) to TRBJ2-5; TRBD2 agrees at 10 bases. This TCR was recovered from a woman aged 65 to 85 with acute or convalescent COVID-19. The sample was peripheral blood. CDR3 bases: TGTGCCAGCAGCCACCTAACTAGCGGGAATTTCCAAGAGACCCAGTACTTC. Amino acids: CASSHLTSGNFQETQYF.